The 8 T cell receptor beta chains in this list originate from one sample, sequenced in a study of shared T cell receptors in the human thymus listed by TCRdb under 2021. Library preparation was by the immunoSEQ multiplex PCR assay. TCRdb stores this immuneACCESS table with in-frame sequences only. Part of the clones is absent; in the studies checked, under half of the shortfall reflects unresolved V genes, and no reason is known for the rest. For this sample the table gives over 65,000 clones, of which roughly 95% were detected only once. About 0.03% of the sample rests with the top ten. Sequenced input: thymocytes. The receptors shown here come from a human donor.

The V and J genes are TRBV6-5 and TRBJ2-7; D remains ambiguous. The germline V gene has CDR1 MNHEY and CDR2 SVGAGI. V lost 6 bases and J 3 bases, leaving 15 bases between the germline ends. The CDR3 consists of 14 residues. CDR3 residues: CASSHRGRFYEQYF. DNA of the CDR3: TGTGCCAGCAGCCACCGTGGAAGATTCTACGAGCAGTACTTC.

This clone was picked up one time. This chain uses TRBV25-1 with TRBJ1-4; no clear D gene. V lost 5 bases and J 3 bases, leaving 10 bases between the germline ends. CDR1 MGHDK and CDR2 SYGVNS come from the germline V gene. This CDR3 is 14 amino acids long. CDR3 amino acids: CASSRHDSNEKLFF. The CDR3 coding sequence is TGTGCCAGCAGTCGGCACGACTCTAATGAAAAACTGTTTTTT.

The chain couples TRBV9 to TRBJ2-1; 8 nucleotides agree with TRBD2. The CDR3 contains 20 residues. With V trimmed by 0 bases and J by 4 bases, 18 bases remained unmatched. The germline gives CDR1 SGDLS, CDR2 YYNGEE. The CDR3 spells CASSVAEGAGLVIGYNEQFF. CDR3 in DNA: TGTGCCAGCAGCGTAGCTGAGGGTGCGGGACTAGTGATCGGGTACAATGAGCAGTTCTTC.

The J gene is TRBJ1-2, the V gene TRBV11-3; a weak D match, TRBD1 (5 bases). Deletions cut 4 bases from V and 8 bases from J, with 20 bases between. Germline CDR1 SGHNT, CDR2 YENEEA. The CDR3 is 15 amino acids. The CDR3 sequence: CASSSENPRQHGYTF. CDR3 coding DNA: TGTGCCAGCAGCTCCGAGAACCCTAGACAGCACGGCTACACCTTC.

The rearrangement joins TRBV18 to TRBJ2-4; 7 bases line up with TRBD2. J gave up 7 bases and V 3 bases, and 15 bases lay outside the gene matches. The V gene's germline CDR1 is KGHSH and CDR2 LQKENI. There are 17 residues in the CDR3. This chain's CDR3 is CASSPAGQGDGGNIQYF. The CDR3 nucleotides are TGTGCCAGCTCACCCGCAGGGCAGGGTGACGGGGGGAACATTCAGTACTTC.

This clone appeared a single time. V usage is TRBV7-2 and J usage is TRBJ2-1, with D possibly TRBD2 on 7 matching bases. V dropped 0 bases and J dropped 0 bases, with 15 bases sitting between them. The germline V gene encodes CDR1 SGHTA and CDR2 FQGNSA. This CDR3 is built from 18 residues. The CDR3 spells CASSLARLRGASYNEQFF. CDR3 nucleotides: TGTGCCAGCAGCTTAGCGCGCCTCCGGGGGGCCTCCTACAATGAGCAGTTCTTC.

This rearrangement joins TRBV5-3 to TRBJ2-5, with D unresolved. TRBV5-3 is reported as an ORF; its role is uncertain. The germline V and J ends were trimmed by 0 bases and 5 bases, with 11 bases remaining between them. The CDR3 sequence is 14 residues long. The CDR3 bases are TGTGCCAGAAGCTTGGGTCGCCTAGGCGAGACCCAGTACTTC. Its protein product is CARSLGRLGETQYF.

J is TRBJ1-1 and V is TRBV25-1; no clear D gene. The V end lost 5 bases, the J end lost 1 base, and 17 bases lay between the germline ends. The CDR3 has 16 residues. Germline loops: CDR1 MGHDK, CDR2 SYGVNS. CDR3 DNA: TGTGCCAGCAGTAGAGGGAACAGACTAGAGAACACTGAAGCTTTCTTT. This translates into CASSRGNRLENTEAFF.